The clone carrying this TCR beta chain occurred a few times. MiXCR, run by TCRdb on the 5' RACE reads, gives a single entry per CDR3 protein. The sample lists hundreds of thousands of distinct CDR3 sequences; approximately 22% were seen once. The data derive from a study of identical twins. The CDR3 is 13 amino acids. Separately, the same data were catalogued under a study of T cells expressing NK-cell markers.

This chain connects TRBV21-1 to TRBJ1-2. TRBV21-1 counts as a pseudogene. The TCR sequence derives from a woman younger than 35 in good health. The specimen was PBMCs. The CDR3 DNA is TGTGCCAGCAGCAAAGATTTAGACTATGGCTACACCTTC. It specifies CASSKDLDYGYTF.